The subject of this entry is one T cell receptor beta chain. Its specificity is unknown. Trimming removed 2 bases from V and 4 bases from J, with 14 bases in between. CDR3 size: 15 residues. Per the germline V gene, CDR1 is ENHRY and CDR2 is SYGVKD. The sample is drawn from a study of T cell responses to AZD1222 COVID-19 vaccine. Findings and caveats of the study: Repertoires were sampled only after the peak T cell response. The donor group comprised mostly white British people and more females; the analysis possibly underestimated clonal diversity. Only 5 or 6 individuals given AZD1222 were seropositive at baseline.

Sequencing was performed with immunoSEQ multiplex PCR; in TCRdb, only in-frame clones are kept and a portion is missing. This table holds roughly 100,000 clones, 89% found once. This specimen was peripheral blood, taken on day 0 of AZD1222 vaccination. The clonotype was recovered from an adult in good health. The chain joins TRBV10-3 to TRBJ1-2; D ambiguous. The CDR3 reads CAISEGQVNSYGYTF. The DNA for the CDR3 is TGTGCCATCAGTGAGGGTCAGGTGAACTCCTATGGCTACACCTTC.